This TCR beta chain was sequenced for a study of cytomegalovirus exposure and HLA in healthy donors. For this clone: Its antigen is unknown.

TCRdb's copy holds only in-frame clones and misses some; the assay was immunoSEQ multiplex PCR. The sample shows some 170,000 clones, approximately 86% of them seen only once. V was trimmed by 8 bases and J by 8 bases, leaving 22 bases between them. Germline lookup yields CDR1 LNHDA and CDR2 SQIVND (reference sequence). The CDR3 covers 15 residues. Study-wide findings and caveats: Cytomegalovirus-associated TCR beta chains were listed, numbering 150 to 200. As confirmed in vitro, a few CMV-associated chains were specific for CMV antigens. Most TCR sequences were uncommon, yet certain public TCRs appeared in many donors. Subsequent analysis of the approximately 120 validation repertoires found a tendency for first-cohort TCR clusters to co-occur.

Sample: PBMCs. V usage is TRBV19 and J usage is TRBJ2-1, with a possible D match to TRBD2 (5 bases). This TCR was recovered from a man aged 25-45 years in good health and CMV-seropositive. The CDR3 loop reads CASADRGILYDEQFF. The CDR3, as DNA: TGTGCCAGTGCTGACCGGGGAATCCTTTACGATGAGCAGTTCTTC.